The 29 T cell receptor beta chains listed next were all sequenced from one sample in a study of blood T cell repertoires in COVID-19 (dated by TCRdb to 2020 to 2021). Receptors were amplified or captured by the immunoSEQ multiplex PCR assay. TCRdb re-hosts the immuneACCESS table, in-frame sequences only. Its copies lack some clones; in the studies checked, an unresolved V gene accounts for under half of them, and the cause for the rest is not known. This sample is represented by around 170,000 clones; roughly 84% of them were singletons. Jointly, the top ten make up more than 6.5% of the sample. Specimen: PBMCs or T cells enriched from blood (not recorded which). These receptors were collected from a woman aged 45-60 years who had recovered from COVID-19.

This clone was counted only a few times. The chain joins TRBV11-3 to TRBJ2-5, with TRBD2 matching 8 bases. Germline V gene lookup returns CDR1 SGHNT and CDR2 YENEEA. There are 15 residues in the CDR3. V was pared by 5 bases and J by 4 bases, with 9 bases of the junction left unmatched. CDR3 sequence reads: CASSPRDREGETQYF. The DNA of the CDR3 is TGTGCCAGCAGCCCTCGGGACCGGGAGGGAGAGACCCAGTACTTC. Full variable domain (rest looked up from reference TRBV11-3 and TRBJ2-5): EAGVVQSPRYKIIEKKQPVAFWCNPISGHNTLYWYLQNLGQGPELLIRYENEEAVDDSQLPKDRFSAERLKGVDSTLKIQPAELGDSAVYLCASSPRDREGETQYFGPGTRLLVL.

This chain links TRBV28 with TRBJ1-3; maybe TRBD1 (5 bases). CDR3 length: 22 amino acids. V shed 1 base and J shed 3 bases, with 31 bases lying between them. Per germline, CDR1 MDHEN and CDR2 SYDVKM. The CDR3 spells CASSLFLGPGSGSPLGGNTIYF. CDR3 in DNA: TGTGCCAGCAGTTTATTTCTGGGCCCAGGGTCAGGCTCCCCTCTGGGTGGAAACACCATATATTTT.

The rearrangement uses TRBV18 and TRBJ2-7, with D maybe TRBD1 (5 bases). The V gene's germline CDR1 is KGHSH and CDR2 LQKENI. This CDR3 is built from 14 residues. The V end lost 3 bases, the J end lost 5 bases, and 14 bases lay between the germline ends. The CDR3 nucleotides are TGTGCCAGCTCACCTACCAGGGCGGTCGACGAGCAGTACTTC. It translates to CASSPTRAVDEQYF.

J is TRBJ2-7 and V is TRBV7-2, with a possible D match to TRBD2 (5 bases). The germline V and J ends were trimmed by 7 bases and 0 bases, with 22 bases remaining between them. CDR3 length: 17 amino acids. The germline gives CDR1 SGHTA, CDR2 FQGNSA. Written as DNA, the CDR3 is TGTGCCAGCAAACTTGCCCCAGTTGGGGAGAGCTCCTACGAGCAGTACTTC. Protein: CASKLAPVGESSYEQYF.

V and J are TRBV7-2 and TRBJ1-4; the match to TRBD1 covers 11 bases. The germline V gene encodes CDR1 SGHTA and CDR2 FQGNSA. This CDR3 region has 15 residues. V lost 5 bases and J lost 3; bases outside the gene matches: 2. The CDR3 loop reads CASSQDRGPNEKLFF. The CDR3 region has the DNA TGTGCCAGCAGCCAGGACAGGGGGCCTAATGAAAAACTGTTTTTT.

This clone showed up just a few times. The rearrangement links TRBV3-1 (or the pseudogene TRBV3-2) to TRBJ1-6; TRBD1 is a possible D gene (6 bases). The V gene lost 4 bases and the J gene lost 7 bases, with 17 bases spanning the gap. This CDR3 contains 16 residues. Germline V gene sequence: CDR1 LGHDT, CDR2 YNNKEL (reference sequence). The CDR3 DNA sequence: TGTGCCAGCAGCCCCACATATCAGGGGCGGAATTCACCCCTCCACTTT. Residues: CASSPTYQGRNSPLHF.

The rearrangement uses TRBV4-2 and TRBJ1-5; TRBD1 aligns across 10 bases. The CDR3 covers 18 residues. J gave up 2 bases and V 1 base, and 8 bases lay outside the gene matches. Germline V gene lookup returns CDR1 LGHNA and CDR2 YNFKEQ. The CDR3 is CASSQGTGGGSGNQPQHF. CDR3 in DNA: TGTGCCAGCAGCCAAGGGACAGGGGGGGGATCGGGCAATCAGCCCCAGCATTTT.

The chain links TRBV7-2 to TRBJ2-5; TRBD1 might be the D (5 bases). Trimming left V 4 bases short and J 5 bases short, with 11 bases between. CDR3 length: 13 residues. The germline CDR1 and CDR2 sequences are SGHTA and FQGNSA. CDR3 sequence reads: CASSSGQGETQYF. Here the CDR3 DNA reads TGTGCCAGCAGCTCCGGACAAGGGGAGACCCAGTACTTC.

The gene calls are TRBV10-3 and TRBJ1-2, with 8 bases aligning to TRBD1. Germline CDR1 and CDR2: ENHRY and SYGVKD. V gave up 0 bases and J gave up 1 base; unmatched junction bases: 13. The CDR3 runs 19 residues. The CDR3 sequence is CAISESMVIQGALNYGYTF. The CDR3 DNA sequence: TGTGCCATCAGTGAGTCGATGGTCATCCAGGGGGCGCTTAACTATGGCTACACCTTC.

The chain links TRBV7-9 to TRBJ1-1; possible D gene TRBD1, 5 bases. The CDR3 contains 15 residues. Trimming pared 1 base from V and 7 bases from J, leaving 16 bases between. Germline V gene sequence: CDR1 SEHNR, CDR2 FQNEAQ (reference sequence). The CDR3 loop reads CASSLGSYGRGEAFF. The CDR3 DNA sequence: TGTGCCAGCAGCTTAGGTTCCTATGGGAGGGGTGAAGCTTTCTTT.

This chain joins TRBV5-4 and TRBJ2-7; a possible D gene is TRBD1 (6 bases). The length of the CDR3 is 15 residues. Between the trimmed V and J ends, which lost 2 bases and 0 bases, there was a span of 12 bases. Looked up from germline, CDR1 is SGHNT and CDR2 is YYREEE (reference sequence). The CDR3 DNA reads as TGTGCCAGCAGCTTCGCAGGGGCAAGCTCCTACGAGCAGTACTTC. It encodes CASSFAGASSYEQYF.

The V gene is TRBV27, the J gene TRBJ2-2, with 14 bases lining up with TRBD2. Per the germline V gene, CDR1 is MNHEY and CDR2 is SMNVEV (reference sequence). This CDR3 is built from 18 residues. J was trimmed by 2 bases and V by 4 bases; bases with no gene match: 6. CDR3 nucleotide sequence: TGTGCCAGCAGTTGGGGTGGGACTAGCGGGGGAAACACCGGGGAGCTGTTTTTT. Its translation is CASSWGGTSGGNTGELFF.

The chain is built from TRBV19 and TRBJ1-5; TRBD1 agrees at 9 bases. Trimming at V came to 9 bases and at J to 6 bases, leaving 9 bases not matched to a gene. Germline CDR1 and CDR2: LNHDA and SQIVND (reference sequence). CDR3 length: 14 amino acids. DNA for the CDR3: TGTGCCAGCGTCGGGACAGGGTATTTTCAGCCCCAGCATTTT. This gives the protein CASVGTGYFQPQHF.

The chain recombines TRBV4-2 with TRBJ2-7; D gene ambiguous. Looked up from germline, CDR1 is LGHNA and CDR2 is YNFKEQ. This CDR3 region has 12 residues. Between the trimmed V and J ends, which lost 2 bases and 4 bases, there was a span of 6 bases. CDR3 DNA sequence: TGTGCCAGCAGCCAATCGGGTTACGAGCAGTACTTC. As protein: CASSQSGYEQYF.

The chain combines TRBV20-1 with TRBJ2-1, with TRBD2 matching 9 bases. The CDR3 sequence is 16 residues long. Trimming took 3 bases from V and 4 from J; bases not matched to a gene: 10. Per the germline V gene, CDR1 is DFQATT and CDR2 is SNEGSKA (reference sequence). The DNA of the CDR3 is TGCAGTGCTAGTATGTCTAGCGGGACACATTACAATGAGCAGTTCTTC. It yields the protein CSASMSSGTHYNEQFF.

This chain links TRBV30 with TRBJ1-3; TRBD1 aligns across 7 bases. There are 17 residues in the CDR3. J was trimmed by 0 bases and V by 3 bases; bases with no gene match: 11. Germline V gene data show CDR1 as GTSNPN and CDR2 as SVGIG (reference sequence). CDR3 DNA: TGTGCCTGGAGGCTTGGGGGACAGTTCTACTCTGGAAACACCATATATTTT. Amino acids: CAWRLGGQFYSGNTIYF.

This clone was seen more than once but under ten times. V is TRBV28 and J is TRBJ1-5, with 11 nucleotides matching TRBD1. The CDR3 covers 14 residues. V lost 3 bases to trimming and J lost 6 bases; unmatched junction nucleotides: 1. CDR1 is MDHEN and CDR2 is SYDVKM in the germline V gene. The CDR3 nucleotides are TGTGCCAGCAGTTTCGGGACAGGGGGTCAGCCCCAGCATTTT. This gives the protein CASSFGTGGQPQHF.

V and J are TRBV19 and TRBJ1-5; tentative D call: TRBD1 (5 bases). Trimming removed 7 bases from V and 0 bases from J, with 16 bases in between. Germline CDR1 LNHDA, CDR2 SQIVND (reference sequence). The CDR3 loop spans 16 amino acids. The DNA of the CDR3 is TGTGCCAGTACTACAATGGGGCTAGGTAGCAATCAGCCCCAGCATTTT. Its protein is CASTTMGLGSNQPQHF.

Concerning this clone itself: Additional DNA sequences in this sample encode the identical CDR3. The rearrangement uses TRBV18 and TRBJ2-5; 8 bases map to TRBD1. This CDR3 has 13 residues. V lost 2 bases to trimming and J lost 4 bases; unmatched junction nucleotides: 0. Germline CDR1 and CDR2: KGHSH and LQKENI. As DNA, the CDR3 is TGTGCCAGCTCACCAGGACAGGGAGAGACCCAGTACTTC. Translating it yields CASSPGQGETQYF.

The gene calls are TRBV12-5 and TRBJ1-2; D not certain. Germline loops: CDR1 LGHNT, CDR2 FRNRAP. The V end was cut by 4 bases, the J end by 6 bases, with 18 bases between. The CDR3 covers 15 residues. In DNA form, the CDR3 reads TGTGCTAGTGGTTCGGTGGCCTCAGCGAGGAATGGCTACACCTTC. Protein product: CASGSVASARNGYTF.

The rearrangement uses TRBV9 and TRBJ1-2; 7 bases match TRBD1. The CDR3 covers 12 residues. The germline CDR1 and CDR2 sequences are SGDLS and YYNGEE. V was pared by 5 bases and J by 4 bases, with 2 bases of the junction left unmatched. Here the CDR3 reads CASRDRVYGYTF. DNA for the CDR3: TGTGCCAGCAGAGACAGGGTCTATGGCTACACCTTC.

The chain has TRBV5-1 and TRBJ1-4; D may be TRBD1 (5 bases). The CDR3 sequence is 14 residues long. CDR1 is SGHRS, CDR2 YFSETQ, per germline. Trimming removed 4 bases at V and 3 bases at J, with 10 bases between. The CDR3 loop is CASSPQGANEKLFF. The CDR3 bases are TGCGCCAGCAGCCCTCAGGGTGCTAATGAAAAACTGTTTTTT.

A remark on this clone: An end of the junction differs from the germline gene, which may be a read error. This chain joins TRBV5-4 and TRBJ1-4; D gene uncertain. CDR1 is SGHNT and CDR2 is YYREEE in the germline V gene (reference sequence). This CDR3 comprises 12 residues. CDR3 in DNA: TGTGCCAGCAGCTACCTCGGCGGGGAGCACGCTTTT. Translated, it gives CASSYLGGEHAF.

This rearrangement joins TRBV6-2 or TRBV6-3 to TRBJ1-2; the D gene is possibly TRBD1 (5 bases). CDR3 length equals 13 residues. The V end lost 6 bases, the J end lost 6 bases, and 14 bases lay between the germline ends. Looked up from germline, CDR1 is MNHEY and CDR2 is SVGEGT. This CDR3 reads CASSLQGADGYTF. CDR3 bases: TGTGCCAGCAGCCTACAAGGGGCGGATGGCTACACCTTC.

This chain uses TRBV29-1 with TRBJ2-5; the D gene is possibly TRBD2 (6 bases). Per germline, CDR1 SQVTM and CDR2 ANQGSEA. The germline V and J ends were trimmed by 3 bases and 4 bases, with 12 bases remaining between them. CDR3 size: 13 residues. Here the CDR3 reads CSVDDGGLETQYF. CDR3 coding DNA: TGCAGCGTTGATGACGGGGGACTAGAGACCCAGTACTTC.

This clone was observed a few times. The chain uses TRBV6-6 and TRBJ1-6; D perhaps matches TRBD1 (6 bases). V lost 10 bases and J 10 bases, leaving 17 bases between the germline ends. Germline CDR1 and CDR2: MNHNY and SVGAGI (reference sequence). The CDR3 loop spans 13 amino acids. The CDR3 coding sequence is TGTGCCAACCGAGCCGGGACAACCTCACCCCTCCACTTT. This encodes CANRAGTTSPLHF.

This clone was observed a few times. The chain recombines TRBV5-4 with TRBJ2-7; D possibly corresponds to TRBD2 (5 bases). The CDR3 contains 13 residues. The V end was cut by 0 bases, the J end by 7 bases, with 11 bases between. Germline V gene sequence: CDR1 SGHNT, CDR2 YYREEE (reference sequence). This CDR3 reads CASSLDESGEQYF. The CDR3 nucleotides are TGTGCCAGCAGCTTGGATGAATCGGGGGAGCAGTACTTC.

The V call is TRBV18, the J call TRBJ2-3; 9 bases line up with TRBD1. This CDR3 contains 16 residues. Germline values: CDR1 KGHSH, CDR2 LQKENI. V lost 3 bases, J lost 0 bases, and 4 bases stayed unmatched. The CDR3 region is CASSPSQGASTDTQYF. The CDR3, as DNA: TGTGCCAGCTCACCCTCACAGGGGGCTAGCACAGATACGCAGTATTTT.

The chain couples TRBV20-1 to TRBJ1-2; 7 bases match TRBD1. The CDR3 runs to 14 residues. Per the germline V gene, CDR1 is DFQATT and CDR2 is SNEGSKA (reference sequence). With V trimmed by 3 bases and J by 0 bases, 4 bases remained unmatched. The CDR3 nucleotides are TGCAGTGCTAGTAAGACAGGGTCTAACTATGGCTACACCTTC. Translation: CSASKTGSNYGYTF.